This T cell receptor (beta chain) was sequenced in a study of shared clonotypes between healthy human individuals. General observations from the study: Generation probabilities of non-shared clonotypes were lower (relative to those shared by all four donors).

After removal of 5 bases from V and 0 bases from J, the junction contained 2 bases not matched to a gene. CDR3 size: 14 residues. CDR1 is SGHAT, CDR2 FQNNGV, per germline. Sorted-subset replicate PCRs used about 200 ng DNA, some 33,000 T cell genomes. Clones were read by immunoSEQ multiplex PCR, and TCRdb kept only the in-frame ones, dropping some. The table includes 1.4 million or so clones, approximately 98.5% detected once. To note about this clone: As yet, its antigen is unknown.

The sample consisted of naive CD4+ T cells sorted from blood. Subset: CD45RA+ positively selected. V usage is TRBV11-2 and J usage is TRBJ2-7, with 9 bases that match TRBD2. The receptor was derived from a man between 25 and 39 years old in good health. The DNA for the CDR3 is TGTGCCAGCAGCCCTAGCGGGATCTCCTACGAGCAGTACTTC. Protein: CASSPSGISYEQYF.